These 25 T cell receptor beta chains came from one sample sequenced in a study of T cell responses to AZD1222 COVID-19 vaccine (dated by TCRdb to the early 2020s). In light of the paper, this sample's time point label describes: baseline before first vaccination. What this sample's treatment or condition label stands for: meningococcal conjugate vaccine given as trial control. Library preparation used the immunoSEQ multiplex PCR assay. Imported from immuneACCESS, the table was reduced by TCRdb to in-frame sequences with V and J called. These copies leave out some clones; in studies compared against another copy, an unresolved V gene accounts for under half, and the cause of the remainder is not known. Counted in this sample were 130,000 to 150,000 clones; approximately 90% of them appeared once. About 3.3% of the sample is taken by the ten largest. The source material was peripheral blood, sampled on day 0 of MenACWY control vaccination. These receptors all come from an adult in good health.

The rearrangement joins TRBV6-5 to TRBJ1-4; a possible D gene is TRBD1 (5 bases). V was trimmed by 11 bases and J by 0 bases, leaving 10 bases between them. The CDR3 loop spans 13 amino acids. From germline, CDR1 is MNHEY and CDR2 SVGAGI. CDR3 DNA: TGTGCCGCCGGGGGTGCAACTAATGAAAAACTGTTTTTT. This gives the protein CAAGGATNEKLFF.

The rearrangement uses TRBV29-1 and TRBJ1-2, with D possibly TRBD1 on 5 matching bases. From germline, CDR1 is SQVTM and CDR2 ANQGSEA. The CDR3 totals 13 residues. The CDR3 here is CSSRQLQGYGYTF. The DNA of the CDR3 is TGCAGTTCAAGGCAACTCCAGGGCTATGGCTACACCTTC.

CDR3 in DNA: TGCGCCAGCAGGCTCACAGGGTCCGGGGGTGGCTACACCTTC. It yields the protein CASRLTGSGGGYTF. The J gene is TRBJ1-2, the V gene TRBV4-1; maybe TRBD1 (6 bases). Trimming removed 6 bases at V and 7 bases at J, with 18 bases between. The CDR3 loop spans 14 amino acids. Germline V gives CDR1 MGHRA, CDR2 YSYEKL.

V is TRBV15 and J is TRBJ2-3; the match to TRBD2 covers 7 bases. This CDR3 spans 13 amino acids. In germline, CDR1 is LNHNV, CDR2 YYDKDF (reference sequence). V gave up 8 bases and J gave up 1 base; unmatched junction bases: 3. CDR3: CATSRGGTDTQYF. CDR3 nucleotides: TGTGCCACCTCTCGGGGGGGCACAGATACGCAGTATTTT.

The chain uses TRBV4-2 and TRBJ1-5, with D possibly being TRBD1 (5 bases). V gave up 1 base and J gave up 2 bases, with 12 bases separating them. CDR1 is LGHNA and CDR2 is YNFKEQ in the germline V gene. This CDR3 comprises 16 residues. The CDR3 region is CASSQGEGMGNQPQHF. Here the CDR3 DNA reads TGTGCCAGCAGCCAAGGGGAGGGGATGGGCAATCAGCCCCAGCATTTT.

This clone showed up just once. The genes are TRBV9 and TRBJ2-7; perhaps TRBD2 as D (6 bases). The ends were cut back, 4 bases at V and 7 bases at J, with 18 bases in the middle. Germline CDR1 is SGDLS and CDR2 is YYNGEE. The CDR3 has 14 residues. Here the CDR3 reads CASSPRPKGGEQYF. CDR3 nucleotides: TGTGCCAGCAGCCCTCGACCGAAAGGAGGGGAGCAGTACTTC.

CDR3 DNA: TGTGCCATCAGTGAGTCGTGGAATTTAGTGTCCTACAATGAGCAGTTCTTC. Translating gives CAISESWNLVSYNEQFF. The chain recombines TRBV10-3 with TRBJ2-1; D call uncertain. The CDR3 totals 17 residues. CDR1 is ENHRY and CDR2 is SYGVKD in the germline V gene. Trimming stripped 0 bases from V and 1 base from J, with 13 bases between.

As DNA, the CDR3 is TGTGCCAGCAGCCACACGGGACGCAGGACCTACGAGCAGTACTTC. Translation gives CASSHTGRRTYEQYF. The chain links TRBV11-3 to TRBJ2-7, with D perhaps assigned TRBD1 or TRBD2 (5 bases each). CDR1 SGHNT and CDR2 YENEEA come from the germline V gene. With 5 bases removed from V and 2 bases from J, the gap between germline ends came to 16 bases. The length of the CDR3 is 15 residues.

This sequence joins TRBV5-4 and TRBJ1-4; D is uncertain. Germline-derived CDR1 and CDR2 are SGHNT and YYREEE (reference sequence). CDR3 length equals 14 residues. V was cut by 0 bases and J by 8 bases, with 11 bases left in between. The CDR3 loop is CASSLAGPGEKLFF. The CDR3 nucleotides read TGTGCCAGCAGCTTGGCGGGCCCGGGGGAAAAACTGTTTTTT.

The chain recombines TRBV12-3 or TRBV12-4 with TRBJ2-2; D is uncertain. The V end was cut by 6 bases, the J end by 8 bases, with 10 bases between. The CDR3 covers 12 residues. CDR3 protein: CASSTSWGELFF. CDR3 in DNA: TGTGCCAGCAGCACCTCGTGGGGGGAGCTGTTTTTT.

This chain links TRBV30 with TRBJ2-5; tentatively, D is TRBD2 (6 bases). The CDR3 runs to 13 residues. Trimming pared 4 bases from V and 5 bases from J, leaving 14 bases between. CDR1 and CDR2 from the germline V gene are GTSNPN and SVGIG (reference sequence). The CDR3 is CAWNRLAWETQYF. Here the CDR3 DNA reads TGTGCCTGGAATAGGCTAGCGTGGGAGACCCAGTACTTC.

The rearrangement uses TRBV6-1 and TRBJ1-4; the D gene is possibly TRBD1 (5 bases). Trimming pared 2 bases from V and 0 bases from J, leaving 7 bases between. CDR1 is MNHNS, CDR2 SASEGT, per germline. The CDR3 spans 15 residues. CDR3 region: CASSETGATNEKLFF. The CDR3 DNA is TGTGCCAGCAGTGAAACGGGGGCAACTAATGAAAAACTGTTTTTT.

The genes are TRBV11-3 and TRBJ2-1; 9 bases agree with TRBD2. This CDR3 has 18 residues. The ends lost 1 base at V and 5 bases at J; junction bases unmatched: 12. The V gene's germline CDR1 is SGHNT and CDR2 YENEEA. The CDR3: CASSLGGGGSGSNNEQFF. The CDR3 DNA sequence: TGTGCCAGCAGCTTAGGTGGAGGTGGTAGCGGGAGCAACAATGAGCAGTTCTTC. The full variable domain, with the rest looked up from reference TRBV11-3 and TRBJ2-1, is EAGVVQSPRYKIIEKKQPVAFWCNPISGHNTLYWYLQNLGQGPELLIRYENEEAVDDSQLPKDRFSAERLKGVDSTLKIQPAELGDSAVYLCASSLGGGGSGSNNEQFFGPGTRLTVL.

The gene calls are TRBV7-9 and TRBJ2-7; TRBD2 agrees at 15 bases. Germline V gives CDR1 SEHNR, CDR2 FQNEAQ (reference sequence). This CDR3 region has 15 residues. The trim removed 4 bases at V and 7 bases at J, leaving 5 bases unmatched. CDR3 coding DNA: TGTGCCAGCAGCTACCCGGGACTAGCGGGAGGTGAGCAGTACTTC. Amino acids: CASSYPGLAGGEQYF.

This rearrangement joins TRBV10-3 to TRBJ1-2; the D gene is possibly TRBD1 (6 bases). The CDR3 has 12 residues. The germline V gene encodes CDR1 ENHRY and CDR2 SYGVKD. The germline V and J ends were trimmed by 6 bases and 5 bases, with 10 bases remaining between them. The CDR3: CAIRIQGYGYTF. CDR3 in DNA: TGTGCCATCAGAATCCAGGGGTATGGCTACACCTTC.

This clone was seen just once. V gene TRBV5-8 combines with J gene TRBJ1-5; D might be TRBD1 (5 bases). The length of the CDR3 is 15 residues. Germline V gives CDR1 SGHTS, CDR2 YDEGEE. With 7 bases removed from V and 4 bases from J, the gap between germline ends came to 18 bases. Here the CDR3 reads CASHRGPSFNQPQHF. The CDR3 nucleotides read TGTGCCAGCCACCGGGGACCTTCCTTTAATCAGCCCCAGCATTTT.

The rearrangement joins TRBV18 to TRBJ1-2; possible D gene TRBD1, 6 bases. The V end was cut by 6 bases, the J end by 4 bases, with 12 bases between. The V gene's germline CDR1 is KGHSH and CDR2 LQKENI. The CDR3 has 13 residues. DNA for the CDR3: TGTGCCAGCTCCCCGGAGGGGGTCTATGGCTACACCTTC. It codes for CASSPEGVYGYTF.

The CDR3 DNA reads TGTGCCAGCAGCCGCCACCGGGACAGGGGGCGCGGTGCTAATGAAAAACTGTTTTTT. Amino acids: CASSRHRDRGRGANEKLFF. The J gene is TRBJ1-4, the V gene TRBV7-2; 12 bases match TRBD1. The CDR3 covers 19 residues. Germline CDR1 SGHTA, CDR2 FQGNSA. V lost 5 bases, J lost 3 bases, and 13 bases stayed unmatched.

The genes are TRBV5-1 and TRBJ2-4; a possible D gene is TRBD2 (6 bases). CDR3 length equals 15 residues. The germline CDR1 and CDR2 sequences are SGHRS and YFSETQ. Between the trimmed V and J ends, which lost 4 bases and 2 bases, there was a span of 13 bases. Written as DNA, the CDR3 is TGCGCCAGCAGCCAGATGGGGGGTTCCAAAAACATTCAGTACTTC. Protein product: CASSQMGGSKNIQYF.

The chain carries TRBV6-5 and TRBJ1-4; no definite D call. Germline lookup yields CDR1 MNHEY and CDR2 SVGAGI. CDR3 length: 11 residues. V gave up 6 bases and J gave up 7 bases, with 6 bases separating them. The chain's CDR3 is CASRLIEKLFF. The CDR3 DNA reads TGTGCCAGCAGACTAATTGAAAAACTGTTTTTT.

The chain couples TRBV30 to TRBJ2-3, with D perhaps matching TRBD2 (5 bases). The V gene's germline CDR1 is GTSNPN and CDR2 SVGIG (reference sequence). The CDR3 sequence is 11 residues long. Trimming stripped 4 bases from V and 8 bases from J, with 10 bases between. CDR3 amino acids: CAWKDWGTQYF. For the CDR3, the DNA is TGTGCCTGGAAGGACTGGGGTACGCAGTATTTT.

V usage is TRBV7-3 and J usage is TRBJ2-3; D may be TRBD2 (7 bases). Trimming pared 6 bases from V and 3 bases from J, leaving 13 bases between. The CDR3 is made up of 14 amino acids. The germline gives CDR1 SGHTA, CDR2 FQGTGA. The CDR3 coding sequence is TGTGCCAGCAGTCCGGCGGGGGCTACAGATACGCAGTATTTT. It translates to CASSPAGATDTQYF. The variable domain in full, completed from reference TRBV7-3 and TRBJ2-3, reads GAGVSQTPSNKVTEKGKYVELRCDPISGHTALYWYRQSLGQGPEFLIYFQGTGAADDSGLPNDRFFAVRPEGSVSTLKIQRTERGDSAVYLCASSPAGATDTQYFGPGTRLTVL.

The V call is TRBV7-2, the J call TRBJ1-1; weak D call: TRBD1 (5 bases). V shed 5 bases and J shed 2 bases, with 9 bases lying between them. Per germline, CDR1 SGHTA and CDR2 FQGNSA. This CDR3 region has 13 residues. CDR3 bases: TGTGCCAGCAGCGTAGACAGTAACACTGAAGCTTTCTTT. Translation: CASSVDSNTEAFF.

The chain couples TRBV6-5 to TRBJ1-5; D is unresolved. Germline CDR1 MNHEY, CDR2 SVGAGI. CDR3 length: 15 amino acids. The V end lost 6 bases, the J end lost 6 bases, and 18 bases lay between the germline ends. CDR3 in amino acids: CASSPGGYDAQPQHF. DNA for the CDR3: TGTGCCAGCAGCCCAGGCGGGTATGACGCTCAGCCCCAGCATTTT.

The CDR3 reads CASSLRGTNEKLFF. The CDR3 bases are TGTGCCAGCAGCTTAAGGGGCACTAATGAAAAACTGTTTTTT. The gene calls are TRBV7-2 and TRBJ1-4, with D possibly TRBD1 on 5 matching bases. V was pared by 2 bases and J by 2 bases, with 6 bases between. The CDR3 covers 14 residues. CDR1 is SGHTA and CDR2 is FQGNSA in the germline V gene.